Shown below are 8 T cell receptor beta chains from a single sample sequenced in a study of response to subunit inactivated influenza vaccine. TCRdb called the RT-PCR reads again in MiXCR, with one record for every CDR3 protein. The sample lists some 570,000 distinct CDR3 sequences; about 11% were seen once. The data also belong to a second study, concerning T cells expressing NK-cell markers. According to that study: The authors generated TCR beta cDNA through 5'RACE template switching with UMIs.

Specimen: PBMCs from blood, collected on the day of vaccination. The receptors originated from a man over 45 who received an inactivated influenza vaccine.

This clonotype was observed a handful of times. The rearrangement joins TRBV12-3 or TRBV12-4 to TRBJ1-1, with D maybe TRBD1 (5 bases). Deletions cut 1 base from V and 6 bases from J, with 15 bases between. The CDR3 extends over 15 amino acids. Here the CDR3 DNA reads TGTGCCAGCAGTTTAGAGGGCAGGGTGGGACCTGAAGCTTTCTTT. This encodes CASSLEGRVGPEAFF.

The chain employs TRBV20-1 and TRBJ2-4; the D is unclear. Trimming cost V 6 bases and J 0 bases, with 12 bases left between them. Germline V gene lookup returns CDR1 DFQATT and CDR2 SNEGSKA (reference sequence). The CDR3 is 14 amino acids. Here the CDR3 reads CSAFDLGAKNIQYF. CDR3 coding DNA: TGCAGTGCATTTGATCTGGGAGCCAAAAACATTCAGTACTTC.

This chain connects TRBV5-6 to TRBJ2-5, with TRBD1 as a possible D gene (6 bases). Trimming stripped 5 bases from V and 2 bases from J, with 13 bases between. This CDR3 has 14 amino acids. Germline-derived CDR1 and CDR2 are SGHDT and YYEEEE. The DNA for the CDR3 is TGTGCCAGCAGTTCCGGGACAATACAAGAGACCCAGTACTTC. Amino acid sequence: CASSSGTIQETQYF.

In its sample, this clonotype was seen many times. The V call is TRBV4-3, the J call TRBJ2-3; 10 positions agree with TRBD2. This CDR3 has 19 amino acids. The J segment lost 7 bases and the V segment lost 0 bases, leaving 16 bases of the junction unmatched. CDR1 is LGHNA and CDR2 is YSLEER in the germline V gene. The CDR3 coding sequence is TGCGCCAGCAGCCAAGATCCTGCCCGTAGCGGGGGGAGTATGAATACGCAGTATTTT. Protein sequence: CASSQDPARSGGSMNTQYF.

The rearrangement links TRBV20-1 to TRBJ2-1; 12 bases align to TRBD2. This CDR3 region has 17 residues. J lost 8 bases, V lost 0 bases, and 11 bases had no gene match. The germline V gene has CDR1 DFQATT and CDR2 SNEGSKA (reference sequence). CDR3 loop: CSARDQTSGRIWDEQFF. CDR3 coding DNA: TGCAGTGCTAGAGATCAGACTAGCGGGAGAATCTGGGATGAGCAGTTCTTC.

The chain uses TRBV10-3 and TRBJ2-5; possibly TRBD1 or TRBD2 for D (6 bases each). V shed 7 bases and J shed 6 bases, with 30 bases lying between them. The CDR3 has 18 amino acids. CDR1 and CDR2 from the germline V gene are ENHRY and SYGVKD. CDR3 coding DNA: TGTGCCATCAAATCAGACCCCACCCCGGGGGCGTCAGTAAAGACCCAGTACTTC. Protein sequence: CAIKSDPTPGASVKTQYF.

This clonotype was recorded a few times. The rearrangement joins TRBV7-9 to TRBJ1-2; 7 positions agree with TRBD1. Germline V gene lookup returns CDR1 SEHNR and CDR2 FQNEAQ (reference sequence). There are 15 residues in the CDR3. V shed 1 base and J 4 bases; nucleotides not matched to a gene: 6. The CDR3 DNA reads as TGTGCCAGCAGCTTAGACGGGACAGTGTCCTATGGCTACACCTTC. It is translated as CASSLDGTVSYGYTF.

The genes are TRBV21-1 and TRBJ2-5. TRBV21-1 is a pseudogene. The CDR3 runs to 16 residues. CDR3 in amino acids: CASSKEGKQSGETQYF. For the CDR3, the DNA is TGTGCCAGCAGCAAAGAGGGTAAACAGAGTGGGGAGACCCAGTACTTC.